This T cell receptor (beta chain) was captured in a study of blood T cell repertoires in COVID-19. Whole-study context: The study drew acute and convalescent COVID-19 samples from the United States, Italy and Spain.

Only in-frame clones appear in the TCRdb table, and some are missing; sequencing was by immunoSEQ multiplex PCR. In the table there are 65,000 or so clones, about 83% of which are singletons. Trimming pared 7 bases from V and 5 bases from J, leaving 27 bases between. Germline-derived CDR1 and CDR2 are SGHNT and YYREEE (reference sequence). The CDR3 sequence is 17 residues long. The V gene is TRBV5-4, the J gene TRBJ2-5; weak D call: TRBD1 (6 bases). Sequencing was carried out using peripheral blood. This TCR was sampled from a human donor in a cohort sampled during active COVID-19. As DNA, the CDR3 is TGTGCCAGCCACGACTCCCGCCGAAGGGCCCAGGGGGAGACCCAGTACTTC. It yields the protein CASHDSRRRAQGETQYF.